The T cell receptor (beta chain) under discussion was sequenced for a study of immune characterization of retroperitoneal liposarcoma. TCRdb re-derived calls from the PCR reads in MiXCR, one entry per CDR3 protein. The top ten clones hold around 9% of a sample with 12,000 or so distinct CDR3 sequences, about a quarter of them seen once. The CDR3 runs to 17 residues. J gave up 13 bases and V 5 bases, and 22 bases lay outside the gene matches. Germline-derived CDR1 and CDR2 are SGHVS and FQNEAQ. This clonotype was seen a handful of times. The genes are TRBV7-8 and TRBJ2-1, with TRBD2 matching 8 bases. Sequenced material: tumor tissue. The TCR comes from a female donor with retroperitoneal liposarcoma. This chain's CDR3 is CASSRPGRGRMVETQFF. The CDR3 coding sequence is TGTGCCAGCAGCCGTCCGGGGCGCGGGAGGATGGTGGAGACCCAGTTCTTC.